The 31 T cell receptor beta chains below all came from one sample that was sequenced in a study of blood T cell repertoires in COVID-19. The table came from immunoSEQ multiplex PCR; TCRdb's copy has only in-frame clones and leaves some out. The sample has 40,000 to 55,000 clones; 88% are singletons. Sequencing was done on a sample of peripheral blood. These receptors originate from a man aged 45 to 65 with active COVID-19.

The chain joins TRBV2 to TRBJ2-7; tentative D call: TRBD2 (6 bases). Per the germline V gene, CDR1 is SNHLY and CDR2 is FYNNEI. The V and J ends lost 4 bases and 3 bases respectively, with 16 bases between them. This CDR3 region has 15 residues. CDR3 in amino acids: CASSGGDPLGYEQYF. The CDR3 bases are TGTGCCAGCAGTGGGGGGGACCCCTTGGGCTACGAGCAGTACTTC.

This clone is a singleton in its sample. This chain joins TRBV5-4 and TRBJ2-3, with D perhaps matching TRBD1 (7 bases). CDR1 and CDR2 (germline): SGHNT, YYREEE (reference sequence). This CDR3 contains 16 residues. With 4 bases removed from V and 0 bases from J, the gap between germline ends came to 15 bases. The CDR3 region has the DNA TGTGCCAGCAGCCAGGGGGGTAGCGAGAGCACAGATACGCAGTATTTT. Translated, it gives CASSQGGSESTDTQYF.

The rearrangement links TRBV4-1 to TRBJ2-5; 7 bases agree with TRBD1. The germline V gene encodes CDR1 MGHRA and CDR2 YSYEKL. The CDR3 covers 15 residues. The V gene end was trimmed by 1 base and the J gene end by 5 bases; junction bases not matched to a gene: 7. DNA for the CDR3: TGCGCCAGCAGCCAAGCGACAGGGATTCAGGAGACCCAGTACTTC. Its protein is CASSQATGIQETQYF.

The V and J genes are TRBV5-8 and TRBJ2-7, with D hard to call. The CDR3 extends over 14 amino acids. CDR1 SGHTS and CDR2 YDEGEE come from the germline V gene. V shed 6 bases and J shed 4 bases, with 17 bases lying between them. DNA of the CDR3: TGTGCCAGCACCCTAAGGAGTAATGCGTACGAGCAGTACTTC. Protein sequence: CASTLRSNAYEQYF.

The genes are TRBV9 and TRBJ2-7; perhaps TRBD2 as D (6 bases). The CDR3 has 15 residues. Germline V lookup: CDR1 SGDLS, CDR2 YYNGEE. The ends were cut back, 0 bases at V and 3 bases at J, with 13 bases in the middle. The CDR3 DNA is TGTGCCAGCAGCGTAGACGGGGGAAATGTCTACGAGCAGTACTTC. It specifies CASSVDGGNVYEQYF.

The chain joins TRBV9 to TRBJ2-2; D perhaps matches TRBD2 (6 bases). Germline V gene lookup returns CDR1 SGDLS and CDR2 YYNGEE. The CDR3 consists of 14 residues. Trimming took 0 bases from V and 6 from J, leaving 9 bases between them. The CDR3 DNA is TGTGCCAGCAGCGTAGTAGGAGGGTCCGGGGAGCTGTTTTTT. It is translated as CASSVVGGSGELFF.

This sequence joins TRBV19 and TRBJ2-2; 7 bases are a match to TRBD2. The V segment lost 6 bases and the J segment 2 bases; nucleotides outside the gene matches: 6. The CDR3 runs to 15 residues. Germline CDR1 is LNHDA and CDR2 is SQIVND (reference sequence). CDR3 protein: CASSGLAVNTGELFF. CDR3 coding DNA: TGTGCCAGTAGCGGGCTAGCGGTTAACACCGGGGAGCTGTTTTTT.

The V and J genes are TRBV18 and TRBJ2-3, with 7 bases lining up with TRBD2. J lost 0 bases, V lost 1 base, and 1 base had no gene match. The CDR3 is 15 amino acids. In germline, CDR1 is KGHSH, CDR2 LQKENI. CDR3 residues: CASSPLGGSTDTQYF. CDR3 bases: TGTGCCAGCTCACCACTGGGGGGGAGCACAGATACGCAGTATTTT.

V and J are TRBV3-1 (or the pseudogene TRBV3-2) and TRBJ1-1; maybe TRBD1 (6 bases). The CDR3 loop spans 15 amino acids. Germline V gene lookup returns CDR1 LGHDT and CDR2 YNNKEL (reference sequence). Trimming shortened V by 2 bases and J by 1 base, and 11 bases separated the two germline ends. The DNA of the CDR3 is TGTGCCAGCAGCCAATACAGGGACCAGAACACTGAAGCTTTCTTT. As protein: CASSQYRDQNTEAFF.

This clone was detected only a few times. The gene calls are TRBV6-5 and TRBJ1-6; 11 bases map to TRBD1. Losses at the gene ends were 10 bases for V and 9 bases for J; bases not matched to a gene: 11. The CDR3 is made up of 15 amino acids. In germline, CDR1 is MNHEY, CDR2 SVGAGI. The CDR3 reads CATIGQGASGSPLHF. Here the CDR3 DNA reads TGTGCCACCATCGGACAGGGGGCATCCGGTTCACCCCTCCACTTT.

The chain recombines TRBV6-4 with TRBJ1-1, with D perhaps matching TRBD1 (6 bases). The germline V gene encodes CDR1 MRHNA and CDR2 SNTAGT. Trimming removed 6 bases from V and 3 bases from J, with 11 bases in between. The CDR3 has 13 residues. The CDR3 DNA follows: TGTGCCAGCAGCCTAACAGGGTACACTGAAGCTTTCTTT. It is translated as CASSLTGYTEAFF.

J is TRBJ1-4 and V is TRBV7-9; D uncertain. V lost 3 bases to trimming and J lost 6 bases, with 11 bases between them. CDR1 is SEHNR and CDR2 is FQNEAQ in the germline V gene (reference sequence). This CDR3 has 14 residues. CDR3 protein: CASSLTLGDEKLFF. The CDR3 DNA reads TGTGCCAGCAGCTTGACACTGGGAGATGAAAAACTGTTTTTT.

This clone was seen a single time. The rearrangement uses TRBV7-3 and TRBJ2-1, with TRBD2 matching 9 bases. CDR1 SGHTA and CDR2 FQGTGA come from the germline V gene. This CDR3 spans 12 amino acids. The J segment lost 15 bases and the V segment lost 8 bases, leaving 11 bases of the junction unmatched. The CDR3 protein is CASQVRGGALFF. The CDR3 DNA is TGTGCCAGCCAGGTCCGCGGGGGGGCCCTGTTCTTC.

CDR3 region: CATSRTSGSTDTQYF. The CDR3 DNA sequence: TGTGCCACCAGCAGGACTAGCGGGAGCACAGATACGCAGTATTTT. The chain employs TRBV15 and TRBJ2-3, with 10 bases aligning to TRBD2. CDR3 size: 15 residues. Germline assignment: CDR1 LNHNV and CDR2 YYDKDF (reference sequence). V shed 3 bases and J 0 bases; nucleotides not matched to a gene: 0.

The chain employs TRBV19 and TRBJ2-1; 9 bases align to TRBD1. Germline CDR1 and CDR2: LNHDA and SQIVND (reference sequence). This CDR3 region has 14 residues. Trimming removed 4 bases from V and 7 bases from J; junction bases left unmatched: 5. As DNA, the CDR3 is TGTGCCAGTAGTAGCGGGACAGGGCCGAATGAGCAGTTCTTC. Translation: CASSSGTGPNEQFF.

In its sample, this clone was seen once. The rearrangement links TRBV2 to TRBJ2-3, with 8 positions matching TRBD1. Looked up from germline, CDR1 is SNHLY and CDR2 is FYNNEI. V lost 9 bases to trimming and J lost 0 bases; unmatched junction nucleotides: 8. The CDR3 loop spans 15 amino acids. The CDR3 bases are TGTGCCAGTGAGTACAGGGGGACTAGCACAGATACGCAGTATTTT. Encoded protein: CASEYRGTSTDTQYF.

This sequence joins TRBV12-3 or TRBV12-4 and TRBJ2-3; TRBD2 might be the D (6 bases). This CDR3 is built from 12 residues. V lost 5 bases and J lost 6, with 9 bases in between. The CDR3 spells CASSLGTDTQYF. The CDR3, as DNA: TGTGCCAGCAGTCTCGGGACTGATACGCAGTATTTT.

CDR3 sequence: CASSSPAGGTDTQYF. CDR3 nucleotides: TGTGCCAGCAGTTCCCCAGCGGGAGGGACAGATACGCAGTATTTT. The chain carries TRBV28 and TRBJ2-3, with 10 bases identical to TRBD2. Germline CDR1 reads MDHEN; CDR2 reads SYDVKM. The CDR3 covers 15 residues. Unmatched junction bases numbered 4, after V lost 4 bases and J lost 3 bases.

The chain joins TRBV30 to TRBJ2-2; perhaps TRBD2 as D (7 bases). Trimming stripped 0 bases from V and 6 bases from J, with 11 bases between. Germline CDR1 reads GTSNPN; CDR2 reads SVGIG (reference sequence). The CDR3 contains 14 residues. The CDR3, as DNA: TGTGCCTGGAGTGTAGGGGGAGGGCCCGGGGAGCTGTTTTTT. This gives the protein CAWSVGGGPGELFF.

This rearrangement joins TRBV24-1 to TRBJ2-2; 10 bases match TRBD1. The CDR3 runs to 17 residues. Germline V gene data show CDR1 as KGHDR and CDR2 as SFDVKD. Unmatched junction bases numbered 8, after V lost 3 bases and J lost 5 bases. The CDR3 sequence is CATSDPYRDRGTGELFF. In DNA, the CDR3 is TGTGCCACCAGTGATCCATACCGGGACAGGGGAACCGGGGAGCTGTTTTTT.

The chain employs TRBV19 and TRBJ2-1, with D uncertain. The CDR3 extends over 13 amino acids. Deletions cut 7 bases from V and 4 bases from J, with 11 bases between. Germline V CDR1 and CDR2: LNHDA, SQIVND (reference sequence). CDR3 amino acids: CASTAGPYNEQFF. CDR3 sequence (DNA): TGTGCCAGTACAGCAGGCCCATACAATGAGCAGTTCTTC.

The chain joins TRBV5-1 to TRBJ2-2, with D possibly being TRBD1 (5 bases). Trimming took off 0 bases at V and 6 bases at J, with 9 bases between the two ends. The CDR3 has 14 residues. Germline V gene lookup returns CDR1 SGHRS and CDR2 YFSETQ. The CDR3 loop is CASSLGQGPGELFF. Written as DNA, the CDR3 is TGCGCCAGCAGCTTGGGGCAGGGTCCCGGGGAGCTGTTTTTT.

The chain employs TRBV23-1 and TRBJ1-1, with D unresolved. TRBV23-1 is an ORF; its function is uncertain. V lost 0 bases to trimming and J lost 4 bases, with 12 bases between them. There are 15 residues in the CDR3. CDR3 sequence (DNA): TGCGCCAGCAGTCAATCGTGGGGTGGAGGCACTGAAGCTTTCTTT. Residues: CASSQSWGGGTEAFF.

The V call is TRBV5-1, the J call TRBJ2-1; TRBD2 is a possible D gene (5 bases). The ends were cut back, 0 bases at V and 5 bases at J, with 6 bases in the middle. Germline V CDR1 and CDR2: SGHRS, YFSETQ. The CDR3 extends over 13 amino acids. CDR3 sequence (DNA): TGCGCCAGCAGCTTGGTCGGGAACAATGAGCAGTTCTTC. Amino acid sequence: CASSLVGNNEQFF. Full variable domain (rest looked up from reference TRBV5-1 and TRBJ2-1): KAGVTQTPRYLIKTRGQQVTLSCSPISGHRSVSWYQQTPGQGLQFLFEYFSETQRNKGNFPGRFSGRQFSNSRSEMNVSTLELGDSALYLCASSLVGNNEQFFGPGTRLTVL.

The chain carries TRBV3-1 (or the pseudogene TRBV3-2) and TRBJ2-7; no clear D gene. The CDR3 consists of 13 residues. The V end lost 2 bases, the J end lost 4 bases, and 9 bases lay between the germline ends. Germline CDR1 and CDR2: LGHDT and YNNKEL (reference sequence). The DNA of the CDR3 is TGTGCCAGCAGCCAAATGCTAGAATACGAGCAGTACTTC. Its translation is CASSQMLEYEQYF.

This chain connects TRBV5-1 to TRBJ1-5; 9 nucleotides match TRBD1. Trimming removed 4 bases from V and 0 bases from J; junction bases left unmatched: 5. From germline, CDR1 is SGHRS and CDR2 YFSETQ. The length of the CDR3 is 16 residues. The CDR3 sequence: CASSPDRGNSNQPQHF. The CDR3, as DNA: TGCGCCAGCAGCCCGGACAGGGGAAATAGCAATCAGCCCCAGCATTTT.

The CDR3 DNA reads TGCGCCAGCAGCCAAGAGTACAGGACAGGGTCTGGCTACACCTTC. Translation: CASSQEYRTGSGYTF. The chain combines TRBV4-1 with TRBJ1-2, with 8 bases fitting TRBD1. Germline V lookup: CDR1 MGHRA, CDR2 YSYEKL. With V trimmed by 0 bases and J by 7 bases, 7 bases remained unmatched. The CDR3 loop spans 15 amino acids.

The V gene is TRBV3-1 (or the pseudogene TRBV3-2), the J gene TRBJ2-3; 7 bases are shared with TRBD2. Per the germline V gene, CDR1 is LGHDT and CDR2 is YNNKEL (reference sequence). The CDR3 length is 15 residues. V lost 4 bases to trimming and J lost 3 bases; unmatched junction nucleotides: 7. DNA for the CDR3: TGTGCCAGCAGCCTCAGGACTAGTACTACAGATACGCAGTATTTT. This sequence encodes CASSLRTSTTDTQYF.

The gene calls are TRBV5-1 and TRBJ2-7; 9 bases are shared with TRBD2. Trimming cost V 4 bases and J 4 bases; bases outside gene matches: 9. This CDR3 spans 15 amino acids. Germline lookup yields CDR1 SGHRS and CDR2 YFSETQ. CDR3 residues: CASSLGAGGGYEQYF. CDR3 bases: TGCGCCAGCAGCCTCGGAGCGGGAGGTGGGTACGAGCAGTACTTC.

The chain couples TRBV7-7 to TRBJ2-1; TRBD1 matches 10 bases. The germline CDR1 and CDR2 sequences are SSHAT and FNYEAQ (reference sequence). The CDR3 length is 16 residues. The junction had 4 bases not matched to a gene; V was cut back by 1 base and J by 4 bases. Written as DNA, the CDR3 is TGTGCCAGCAGCTTAGAAGGGACAGGGGATTACAATGAGCAGTTCTTC. Its translation: CASSLEGTGDYNEQFF.

The gene calls are TRBV28 and TRBJ1-5; D remains ambiguous. The germline V and J ends were trimmed by 6 bases and 1 base, with 10 bases remaining between them. Germline assignment: CDR1 MDHEN and CDR2 SYDVKM. The CDR3 contains 14 residues. CDR3 sequence: CASSLGESNQPQHF. The CDR3 DNA sequence: TGTGCCAGCAGCCTCGGTGAGAGCAATCAGCCCCAGCATTTT.